Listed below are T cell receptor beta chains from one sample, sequenced in a study of CD8 T cells in Susac syndrome. TCRdb re-called the immunoSEQ multiplex PCR reads through MiXCR, storing one row per CDR3 protein. The sample has about 130,000 distinct CDR3 sequences, about 90% seen once; the top ten hold around 0.22%. Sequencing was carried out using CD8+ T cells from PBMCs. The receptors derive from a human donor with multiple sclerosis. The CDR3 runs from the conserved cysteine through the conserved F or W. The D gene is left open where the match is weak. Some rows have no size entry. The others give once, few or many, or a class for an expanded clone.

j_call v_call d_call clone_size cdr3_aa cdr3_nt
TRBJ2-3 TRBV6-2/TRBV6-3 - - CASSYLGSATADTQYF TGTGCCAGCAGTTACTTAGGGTCAGCAACGGCAGATACGCAGTATTTT
TRBJ2-3 TRBV30 TRBD2 - CAWSGFWTSGRSSTDTQYF TGTGCCTGGAGTGGCTTTTGGACTAGCGGGAGGAGTAGCACAGATACGCAGTATTTT
TRBJ1-5 TRBV6-6 - - CASSLGISNQPQHF TGTGCCAGCAGTTTAGGAATTAGCAATCAGCCCCAGCATTTT
TRBJ2-7 TRBV20-1 TRBD2 - CSAPEVGGEDEQYF TGCAGTGCCCCTGAGGTGGGAGGGGAGGACGAGCAGTACTTC
TRBJ1-2 TRBV12-3/TRBV12-4 - - CASSATGLGYGYTF TGTGCCAGCAGTGCTACAGGGTTGGGCTATGGCTACACCTTC
TRBJ2-7 TRBV4-2 TRBD1 once CASSQEVTGTGSSEQYF TGTGCCAGCAGCCAGGAAGTCACCGGGACAGGTTCATCCGAGCAGTACTTC
TRBJ2-7 TRBV6-5 TRBD1 few CASSSGQDSYEQYF TGTGCCAGCAGTTCGGGACAGGACTCCTACGAGCAGTACTTC
TRBJ2-7 TRBV6-2/TRBV6-3 - - CASSYGGNYEQYF TGTGCCAGCAGTTATGGGGGCAACTACGAGCAGTACTTC
TRBJ2-1 TRBV30 - - CASVTTGTLIEQFF TGTGCCTCCGTAACAACCGGGACTTTAATTGAGCAGTTCTTC
TRBJ2-3 TRBV13 TRBD1 - CASSLGQGVTDTQYF TGTGCCAGCAGCTTGGGACAGGGGGTCACAGATACGCAGTATTTT
TRBJ1-1 TRBV12-5 TRBD1 - CASALDRVNEAFF TGTGCTAGTGCTCTCGACAGGGTAAATGAAGCTTTCTTT
TRBJ1-2 TRBV27 - - CASSPRGTSYGYTF TGTGCCAGCAGTCCACGGGGGACAAGCTATGGCTACACCTTC
TRBJ1-2 TRBV27 - - CASSQTGPSGGYTF TGTGCCAGCAGCCAAACGGGCCCATCGGGTGGCTACACCTTC
TRBJ2-7 TRBV6-5 - few CASSYNNDDYEQYF TGTGCCAGCAGTTACAACAACGACGACTACGAGCAGTACTTC
TRBJ2-7 TRBV5-4 - - CASSEGVFRIYEQYF TGTGCCAGCAGCGAGGGGGTGTTTCGAATCTACGAGCAGTACTTC
TRBJ2-7 TRBV4-1 - - CASSGLSYEQYF TGCGCCAGCAGCGGGCTTTCGTACGAGCAGTACTTC
TRBJ2-7 TRBV5-4 TRBD1 - CASSRDSTTYEQYF TGTGCCAGCAGCCGGGACAGCACGACTTACGAGCAGTACTTC
TRBJ1-4 TRBV9 - - CASSVATGATNEKLFF TGTGCCAGCAGCGTTGCCACAGGAGCAACTAATGAAAAACTGTTTTTT
TRBJ2-5 TRBV6-1 TRBD1 - CASSGTTGVETQYF TGTGCCAGCAGTGGAACTACAGGGGTAGAGACCCAGTACTTC
TRBJ1-2 TRBV6-6 TRBD1 - CASSGYRGGYDGYTF TGTGCCAGCAGTGGCTACAGGGGAGGGTACGATGGCTACACCTTC
TRBJ2-7 TRBV28 - - CASSLWSAYEQYF TGTGCCAGCAGTTTATGGTCCGCCTACGAGCAGTACTTC
TRBJ1-1 TRBV20-1 - - CSARGLSGVSVSTEAFF TGCAGTGCTAGAGGCCTGTCGGGTGTCAGTGTAAGCACTGAAGCTTTCTTT
TRBJ1-1 TRBV13 TRBD1 - CASSVTGGGAEAFF TGTGCCAGCAGCGTGACAGGGGGGGGAGCTGAAGCTTTCTTT
TRBJ2-6 TRBV23-1 - - CASSQSKTGANVLTF TGCGCCAGCAGTCAATCCAAAACGGGGGCCAACGTCCTGACTTTC
TRBJ2-1 TRBV5-1 TRBD1 - CASSLGQGGGYNEQFF TGCGCCAGCAGCTTGGGACAGGGGGGAGGCTACAATGAGCAGTTCTTC
TRBJ2-3 TRBV12-3/TRBV12-4 - - CASSRSWDTQYF TGTGCCAGCAGTCGGAGCTGGGATACGCAGTATTTT
TRBJ2-5 TRBV27 TRBD2 - CASSLTSGVQETQYF TGTGCCAGCAGTTTGACTAGCGGGGTCCAAGAGACCCAGTACTTC
TRBJ2-7 TRBV28 TRBD2 - CASSFRGSSYEQYF TGTGCCAGCAGTTTTCGCGGGAGCTCCTACGAGCAGTACTTC
TRBJ2-7 TRBV7-8 - once CASSYRTYEQYF TGTGCCAGCAGCTACCGAACCTACGAGCAGTACTTC
TRBJ2-3 TRBV6-5 TRBD1 - CASSSRQGPLPTDTQYF TGTGCCAGCAGTTCGCGACAGGGGCCGCTCCCCACAGATACGCAGTATTTT
TRBJ2-5 TRBV12-3/TRBV12-4 - - CASREWIDGGETQYF TGTGCCAGCAGAGAATGGATTGACGGAGGGGAGACCCAGTACTTC
TRBJ1-1 TRBV28 - - CASRPPGVDTEAFF TGTGCCAGCAGACCCCCGGGGGTTGACACTGAAGCTTTCTTT
TRBJ2-5 TRBV24-1 - once CATGLPRETGETQYF TGTGCCACCGGTCTGCCTCGAGAGACTGGGGAGACCCAGTACTTC
TRBJ2-7 TRBV6-1 TRBD2 - CASSSPGLEDEQYF TGTGCCAGCAGCTCCCCTGGACTAGAGGACGAGCAGTACTTC
TRBJ2-1 TRBV29-1 - - CSVEASRTQYEQFF TGCAGCGTTGAAGCCTCTAGGACCCAGTATGAGCAGTTCTTC
TRBJ2-3 TRBV15 - - CATSREEPGEDTQYF TGTGCCACCAGCAGAGAAGAGCCGGGGGAAGATACGCAGTATTTT
TRBJ1-3 TRBV11-2 - - CASSGESGNTIYF TGTGCCAGCTCCGGGGAGTCGGGAAACACCATATATTTT
TRBJ2-2 TRBV19 TRBD1 once CASSRQGIGELFF TGTGCCAGTAGCCGACAGGGGATCGGGGAGCTGTTTTTT
TRBJ1-1 TRBV7-9 - - CASTPRGGNTEAFF TGTGCCAGCACTCCCCGGGGGGGGAACACTGAAGCTTTCTTT
TRBJ2-1 TRBV13 TRBD2 - CASARGEGLHNEQFF TGTGCCAGCGCTCGGGGGGAGGGCCTACACAATGAGCAGTTCTTC
TRBJ1-1 TRBV3-1 - - CASSQTGSMNTEAFF TGTGCCAGCAGCCAAACTGGCAGTATGAACACTGAAGCTTTCTTT
TRBJ2-5 TRBV28 - once CASNSWDQIQETQYF TGTGCCAGCAACTCATGGGATCAAATCCAAGAGACCCAGTACTTC
TRBJ1-2 TRBV24-1 TRBD1 - CATSDLGQGNGYTF TGTGCCACCAGTGATTTGGGACAGGGGAATGGCTACACCTTC
TRBJ2-7 TRBV3-1 - few CASSQGNEQYF TGTGCCAGCAGCCAAGGAAACGAGCAGTACTTC
TRBJ1-1 TRBV29-1 - - CSVMAGTEAFF TGCAGCGTTATGGCGGGCACTGAAGCTTTCTTT
TRBJ2-6 TRBV9 - - CASSVRPGANVLTF TGTGCCAGCAGCGTGAGACCTGGGGCCAACGTCCTGACTTTC
TRBJ1-1 TRBV4-3 - - CASSLSLENTEAFF TGCGCCAGCAGCTTGAGCCTTGAGAACACTGAAGCTTTCTTT
TRBJ2-2 TRBV15 TRBD2 - CATSRGTGTSDTGELFF TGTGCCACCAGCAGAGGAACCGGGACTAGTGATACCGGGGAGCTGTTTTTT
TRBJ1-4 TRBV27 TRBD1 - CASSWTGTANEKLFF TGTGCCAGCAGTTGGACCGGGACAGCGAATGAAAAACTGTTTTTT
TRBJ2-1 TRBV2 - once CASSEVNSYNEQFF TGTGCCAGCAGTGAAGTGAACAGCTACAATGAGCAGTTCTTC